This T cell receptor beta chain was profiled in a study of identical twins. In the case of this clonotype: Its ends do not fully match the called genes, so a read error is possible.

MiXCR, applied by TCRdb to the 5' RACE reads, yields one record per CDR3 protein. The table lists 400,000 to 500,000 distinct CDR3 sequences, about 18% of them singletons. The sequence derives from a man aged 50-60 years in good health. Input material: naive T cells sorted from blood.

The CDR3 here is CASSVSTGQIYNERFF. DNA of the CDR3: TGTGCCAGCAGCGTCTCAACGGGACAGATATACAATGAGCGGTTCTTC. This chain connects TRBV9 to TRBJ2-1; 7 bases are a match to TRBD1. Germline CDR1 SGDLS, CDR2 YYNGEE. The CDR3 is 16 residues long.